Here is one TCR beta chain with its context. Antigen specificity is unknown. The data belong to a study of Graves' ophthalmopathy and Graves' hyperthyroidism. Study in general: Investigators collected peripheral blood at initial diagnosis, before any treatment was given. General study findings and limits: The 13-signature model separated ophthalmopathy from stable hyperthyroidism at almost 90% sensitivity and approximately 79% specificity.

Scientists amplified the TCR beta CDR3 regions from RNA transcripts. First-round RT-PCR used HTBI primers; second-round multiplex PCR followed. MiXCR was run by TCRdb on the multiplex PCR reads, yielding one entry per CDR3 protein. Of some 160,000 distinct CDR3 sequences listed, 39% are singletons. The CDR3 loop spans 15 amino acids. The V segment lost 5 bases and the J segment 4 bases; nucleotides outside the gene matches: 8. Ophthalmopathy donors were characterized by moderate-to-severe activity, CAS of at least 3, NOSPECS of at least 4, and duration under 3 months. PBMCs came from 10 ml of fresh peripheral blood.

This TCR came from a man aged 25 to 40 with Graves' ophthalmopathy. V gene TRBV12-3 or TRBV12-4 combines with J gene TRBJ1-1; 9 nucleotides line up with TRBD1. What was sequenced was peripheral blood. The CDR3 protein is CASSKGGQGVTEAFF. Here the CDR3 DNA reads TGTGCCAGCAGTAAGGGGGGACAGGGCGTCACTGAAGCTTTCTTT.